This T cell receptor (beta chain) was recovered during a study of shared clonotypes between healthy human individuals. The DNA input per sorted-subset replicate PCR was roughly 210 ng, corresponding to 25,000 to 35,000 T cell genomes. Assay used: immunoSEQ multiplex PCR; TCRdb lists only in-frame clones, some missing. In the table there are 1.6 million or so clones, around 95% of which are singletons. Findings of the study overall: Compared with clonotypes that all four donors shared, non-shared clonotypes had lower generation probabilities. Only blood underwent sampling, and tissue repertoires likely differ. Clonotype sharing among donors was expected to depend on sequencing depth.

Trimming cost V 4 bases and J 5 bases, with 16 bases left between them. The CDR3 extends over 14 amino acids. Germline loops: CDR1 SGHRS, CDR2 YFSETQ. As regards this clone: What it recognizes is unknown.

This clonotype originated in a man aged 25-40 years in good health. The gene calls are TRBV5-1 and TRBJ2-7; possible D gene TRBD2, 6 bases. The sequencing sample was made of naive CD4+ T cells sorted from blood. The subset is: CD45RA+ positively selected. The CDR3 DNA reads TGCGCCAGCAGCCCCGGGGGATTTGAGCACGAGCAGTACTTC. Translating gives CASSPGGFEHEQYF.